These T cell receptor beta chains were read from a single sample in a study of blood T cells in healthy people across ages. TCRdb fed the 5' RACE reads into MiXCR, producing one record per CDR3 protein. The sample includes approximately 700,000 distinct CDR3 sequences, 32% of them seen just once. Sequenced input: blood. The origin of the receptors is an elderly woman in good health. The conserved cysteine and the conserved F or W are not part of the CDR3 here. Not every row has a clone size; where given, it reads once, few, many or a size class.

size	J	V	CDR3
many	TRBJ2-7	TRBV7-9	ASSSPEWARSYEQY
-	TRBJ1-2	TRBV24-1	TTSDPDGVDGYT
-	TRBJ2-3	TRBV7-2	ASSLASSGGRSTDTQY
many	TRBJ2-4	TRBV12-3/TRBV12-4	ASSSLLAGGQNIQY
-	TRBJ2-3	TRBV20-1	SGNTDTQY
many	TRBJ1-1	TRBV6-5	ASTLRGGNTEAF
-	TRBJ1-2	TRBV7-2	ASSLFSITYGYT
many	TRBJ2-3	TRBV5-5	ASTGYGGGGDTQY
-	TRBJ2-5	TRBV20-1	SAKGLAGPQETQY
many	TRBJ2-1	TRBV29-1	SVRTGGAREQF
many	TRBJ2-5	TRBV20-1	SARGRRGGEQETQY
many	TRBJ2-3	TRBV28	ASLDRGPDTQY
-	TRBJ1-4	TRBV3-1	ASSSSGEKLF
few	TRBJ2-5	TRBV9	ASSVASGGTNEQY